This T cell receptor (beta chain) came from a study of graft-versus-host responses after intestinal transplantation. The wider study: Multivisceral, liver-intestinal, or isolated intestinal transplants were received by the recipients. Induction using anti-thymocyte globulin, followed by tacrolimus and steroids for approximately three years, was given to all recipients.

Whole-study results and caveats: Early post-transplant HvG declines were associated with peak circulating GvH clone levels. Marrow from the recipient contained GvH clones, some of which had appeared first in ileum or blood.

In its sample, this clone was seen once. As yet, its antigen is unknown. Sequencing was performed with immunoSEQ multiplex PCR; in TCRdb, only in-frame clones are kept and a portion is missing. The repertoire includes roughly 9,800 clones, more than 75% of them detected once, and under 2.5% sits in the top ten. Trimming pared 2 bases from V and 4 bases from J, leaving 15 bases between. The CDR3 runs to 16 residues. Germline loops: CDR1 MNHEY, CDR2 SMNVEV (reference sequence). This material consisted of PBMCs, taken approximately 47 days after intestinal transplant. The clonotype originates from a human patient who received an intestinal transplant, so some T cells may come from the graft donor. The chain joins TRBV27 to TRBJ2-1; D might be TRBD1 (6 bases). The CDR3 sequence: CASSLAWGLGYNEQFF. DNA of the CDR3: TGTGCCAGCAGTTTAGCGTGGGGGCTGGGGTACAATGAGCAGTTCTTC.